This is a list of T cell receptor beta chains from one sample in a study of blood T cell repertoires in COVID-19. Clones were read by immunoSEQ multiplex PCR, and TCRdb kept only the in-frame ones, dropping some. The table shows about 300,000 clones, with about 87% occurring only once. Specimen: peripheral blood. All receptors come from a woman aged 50 to 60 with COVID-19, enrolled during active disease. The conserved cysteine and the conserved F or W are not part of the CDR3 here.

>TRBJ2-5|TRBV13
ASSFGDREY
>TRBJ2-2|TRBV4-3
ASSQNRLAGELF
>TRBJ2-6|TRBV7-3
ASGRDSGANVLT
>TRBJ1-4|TRBV30
AWRREGFNEKLF
>TRBJ2-7|TRBV12-3/TRBV12-4
ASGLAGTYEQY
>TRBJ1-4|TRBV15
ATSSTRGSREKLF
>TRBJ2-2|TRBV12-3/TRBV12-4
ASSSGTGELF
>TRBJ2-1|TRBV5-5
ASTNSARNAYNEQF
>TRBJ2-3|TRBV6-5
ASSYLDLTSTDTQY
>TRBJ2-2|TRBV7-9
ASGTSDNTGELF
>TRBJ2-7|TRBV7-8
ASSLSTPGGEQY
>TRBJ1-1|TRBV23-1
ASSQRSVPCMAGSEAF
>TRBJ2-7|TRBV28
ASIQGGAGTGDEQY
>TRBJ1-2|TRBV7-9
ASSLGGGSYGYT
>TRBJ2-7|TRBV6-5
ASSYDRASEQY
>TRBJ1-5|TRBV3-1/TRBV3-2
ASSQTGGIQPQH
>TRBJ2-7|TRBV7-9
ASSFRGFEQY
>TRBJ2-7|TRBV29-1
SVAHGNTLSYEQY
>TRBJ1-1|TRBV6-1
ASSETMRGEAF
>TRBJ1-1|TRBV5-1
ASSPRQINTEAF
>TRBJ1-5|TRBV6-5
ASRQGRNQPQH
>TRBJ1-2|TRBV27
ASSPQGRPYVGYGYT
>TRBJ2-1|TRBV3-1/TRBV3-2
ASSQDFAGTRVYNEQF
>TRBJ1-2|TRBV7-9
ASSLLGAFDGYT
>TRBJ2-3|TRBV6-1
ASSESLRADTQY
>TRBJ2-3|TRBV5-1
ASSLLAGGSTDTQY
>TRBJ1-5|TRBV2
ASSETGAQPQH
>TRBJ1-2|TRBV10-3
AISESRTGINYGYT
>TRBJ2-7|TRBV11-3
ASSSLGAGKTYEQY
>TRBJ1-2|TRBV5-8
ASSLGPANYGYT
>TRBJ1-6|TRBV6-2/TRBV6-3
ASSSYGQGRNSPLH
>TRBJ2-1|TRBV6-5
ASSYWGIAGPHEQF
>TRBJ2-1|TRBV19
ASSLGLAGSWGEQF
>TRBJ1-1|TRBV5-6
ASSLRTGRSAEAF
>TRBJ2-5|TRBV5-1
ASSSTGWMETQY
>TRBJ1-5|TRBV18
ASSRGTGVNQPQH
>TRBJ2-7|TRBV3-1/TRBV3-2
ASSHIPSSGAYEQY